One and the same sample provided the 29 T cell receptor beta chains below, sequenced in a study of T-cell reconstitution after alpha-beta-depleted transplantation in children. For TCRbeta, the library was prepared with unique molecular identifiers. TCRdb re-called the PCR reads with MiXCR, one entry per CDR3 protein. This table holds 150,000 to 250,000 distinct CDR3 sequences, approximately 15% found once. The source material was PBMCs from the stem cell graft donor, sampled from the stem cell graft. The receptors derive from a human donor who donated a stem cell graft to a child with acute lymphoblastic leukemia.

This clonotype came up many times. The CDR3 DNA sequence: TGTGCCAGCAGGGCTCAGGACAGCTCCTACGAGCAGTACTTC. It translates to CASRAQDSSYEQYF. The V and J genes are TRBV28 and TRBJ2-7; tentative D call: TRBD1 (6 bases). CDR3 length equals 14 residues. The germline V and J ends were trimmed by 6 bases and 0 bases, with 12 bases remaining between them. Germline-derived CDR1 and CDR2 are MDHEN and SYDVKM. The full variable domain, rest sourced from reference TRBV28 and TRBJ2-7, is DVKVTQSSRYLVKRTGEKVFLECVQDMDHENMFWYRQDPGLGLRLIYFSYDVKMKEKGDIPEGYSVSREKKERFSLILESASTNQTSMYLCASRAQDSSYEQYFGPGTRLTVT.

This clonotype has at least ten counts. The chain couples TRBV6-5 to TRBJ2-6; D possibly corresponds to TRBD2 (6 bases). Germline V CDR1 and CDR2: MNHEY, SVGAGI. The CDR3 consists of 18 residues. The V and J ends lost 2 bases and 2 bases respectively, with 16 bases between them. This CDR3 reads CASSYRGDTYTGANVLTF. The CDR3, as DNA: TGTGCCAGCAGTTACCGCGGGGATACGTACACTGGGGCCAACGTCCTGACTTTC.

The CDR3 region has the DNA TGTGCCAGCAGTTCCTACCGACAGCAAACTAGTAGATCTGAAGCTTTCTTT. Its protein is CASSSYRQQTSRSEAFF. V gene TRBV6-5 combines with J gene TRBJ1-1; possible D gene TRBD1, 5 bases. There are 17 residues in the CDR3. Germline V gene data show CDR1 as MNHEY and CDR2 as SVGAGI. The V gene lost 4 bases and the J gene lost 6 bases, with 24 bases spanning the gap.

This clonotype was recorded at least ten times. V and J are TRBV27 and TRBJ2-1; D is unresolved. V shed 3 bases and J shed 3 bases, with 9 bases lying between them. Germline lookup yields CDR1 MNHEY and CDR2 SMNVEV (reference sequence). The CDR3 loop spans 14 amino acids. CDR3 nucleotides: TGTGCCAGCAGTTTTAGGCAGATCTACAATGAGCAGTTCTTC. This encodes CASSFRQIYNEQFF.

This clonotype has at least ten counts. The J gene is TRBJ2-3, the V gene TRBV5-1, with 8 bases aligning to TRBD2. Germline CDR1 SGHRS, CDR2 YFSETQ. V gave up 4 bases and J gave up 1 base; unmatched junction bases: 5. The CDR3 sequence is 15 residues long. The CDR3, as DNA: TGCGCCAGCAGCCGTCGGGGACTAGGCACAGATACGCAGTATTTT. Amino acids: CASSRRGLGTDTQYF.

Many counts were recorded for this clonotype. The chain is built from TRBV6-1 and TRBJ1-1; D call uncertain. The CDR3 has 14 residues. The germline V and J ends were trimmed by 6 bases and 2 bases, with 13 bases remaining between them. Germline V gene lookup returns CDR1 MNHNS and CDR2 SASEGT. CDR3 protein: CASRKTQANTEAFF. The CDR3 DNA reads as TGTGCCAGCAGGAAAACCCAAGCAAACACTGAAGCTTTCTTT.

This clonotype showed up many times. V is TRBV12-3 or TRBV12-4 and J is TRBJ1-1, with D possibly matching TRBD1 (6 bases). V lost 3 bases and J 4 bases, leaving 12 bases between the germline ends. CDR3 length: 14 amino acids. The CDR3 is CASSFRARGTEAFF. DNA for the CDR3: TGTGCCAGCAGTTTTAGAGCCAGGGGCACTGAAGCTTTCTTT.

Ten or more counts support this clonotype. The chain links TRBV5-5 to TRBJ2-7; D call uncertain. CDR3 size: 14 residues. From germline, CDR1 is SGHKS and CDR2 YYEKEE (reference sequence). V gave up 1 base and J gave up 4 bases, with 12 bases separating them. The CDR3 DNA reads as TGTGCCAGCAGCTTGAGGGTCCCCCCGTACGAGCAGTACTTC. Protein product: CASSLRVPPYEQYF.

This clonotype was seen repeatedly, ten times or more. This chain links TRBV12-3 or TRBV12-4 with TRBJ1-1; possibly TRBD1 for D (5 bases). This CDR3 is built from 14 residues. Trimming took off 5 bases at V and 11 bases at J, with 21 bases between the two ends. Here the CDR3 reads CASSPGIPGELAFF. Here the CDR3 DNA reads TGTGCCAGCAGTCCAGGGATTCCCGGGGAGTTGGCTTTCTTT.

This clonotype has at least ten counts. The chain has TRBV10-2 and TRBJ2-1; 9 bases line up with TRBD2. CDR1 and CDR2 (germline): WSHSY, SAAADI. The CDR3 extends over 14 amino acids. V shed 7 bases and J 4 bases; nucleotides not matched to a gene: 5. The CDR3 nucleotides are TGCGCCAGCATCTCTAGCGGGACTTACAATGAGCAGTTCTTC. It encodes CASISSGTYNEQFF.

In this sample, this clonotype turned up many times. The rearrangement uses TRBV5-1 and TRBJ2-5; tentative D call: TRBD2 (6 bases). Trimming cost V 3 bases and J 7 bases, with 10 bases left between them. CDR3 size: 12 residues. CDR1 and CDR2 from the germline V gene are SGHRS and YFSETQ. CDR3 protein: CASSWEEGTQYF. The CDR3 DNA follows: TGCGCCAGCAGCTGGGAGGAAGGGACCCAGTACTTC.

The genes are TRBV12-3 or TRBV12-4 and TRBJ2-1; maybe TRBD2 (6 bases). V was shortened by 5 bases and J by 2 bases, with 19 bases between the two germline ends. This CDR3 comprises 17 residues. CDR3 bases: TGTGCCAGCAGTCAACCCGGGACTGCCTATACCTACAATGAGCAGTTCTTC. The encoded protein is CASSQPGTAYTYNEQFF.

The gene calls are TRBV29-1 and TRBJ2-5; D might be TRBD1 or TRBD2, each matching 7 bases. The V gene lost 4 bases and the J gene lost 7 bases, with 16 bases spanning the gap. This CDR3 is 13 amino acids long. Germline V gene lookup returns CDR1 SQVTM and CDR2 ANQGSEA. The CDR3 bases are TGCAGCGTTGGGGGTCAGGGGGGGGGGACCCAGTACTTC. This encodes CSVGGQGGGTQYF.

This clonotype was counted only a few times. The CDR3 region has the DNA TGTGCCAGCAGTTCGGACAGGGGACGGGGGATAGCTAACTATGGCTACACCTTC. Its translation: CASSSDRGRGIANYGYTF. J is TRBJ1-2 and V is TRBV27; 9 bases line up with TRBD1. This CDR3 spans 18 amino acids. The ends lost 4 bases at V and 0 bases at J; junction bases unmatched: 12. Germline V gives CDR1 MNHEY, CDR2 SMNVEV (reference sequence).

The sample holds many counts of this clonotype. The chain links TRBV20-1 to TRBJ1-1; D is undetermined. The V gene's germline CDR1 is DFQATT and CDR2 SNEGSKA (reference sequence). Trimming took 4 bases from V and 4 from J, leaving 10 bases between them. The CDR3 sequence is 12 residues long. The CDR3, as DNA: TGCAGTGCTACTTCATGGGGCACTGAAGCTTTCTTT. Amino acids: CSATSWGTEAFF.

The rearrangement joins TRBV7-8 to TRBJ2-7, with TRBD2 as a possible D gene (6 bases). CDR3 length equals 15 residues. Germline CDR1 is SGHVS and CDR2 is FQNEAQ. V dropped 7 bases and J dropped 7 bases, with 23 bases sitting between them. CDR3 DNA: TGTGCCAGCACCCTGACTAGTTCTTCCTCGGGGGAGCAGTACTTC. This translates into CASTLTSSSSGEQYF.

This clonotype was observed a few times. The genes are TRBV29-1 and TRBJ1-2, with 8 bases matching TRBD1. CDR3 length: 12 residues. J lost 8 bases, V lost 6 bases, and 8 bases had no gene match. Germline CDR1 and CDR2: SQVTM and ANQGSEA. As DNA, the CDR3 is TGCAGCGTCCCGGGACAGGCTGGGGGCTACACCTTC. This translates into CSVPGQAGGYTF. Using reference TRBV29-1 and TRBJ1-2 for the parts outside the CDR3, the full variable domain is SAVISQKPSRDICQRGTSLTIQCQVDSQVTMMFWYRQQPGQSLTLIATANQGSEATYESGFVIDKFPISRPNLTFSTLTVSNMSPEDSSIYLCSVPGQAGGYTFGSGTRLTVV.

This clonotype was seen at least ten times. The V gene is TRBV7-9, the J gene TRBJ2-1; D might be TRBD1 or TRBD2, each matching 5 bases. This CDR3 contains 13 residues. Trimming pared 2 bases from V and 8 bases from J, leaving 10 bases between. The germline gives CDR1 SEHNR, CDR2 FQNEAQ (reference sequence). The CDR3 coding sequence is TGTGCCAGCAGCTTACTTGGGGGTCATGAGCAGTTCTTC. Translated, it gives CASSLLGGHEQFF. Complete variable domain (other parts from reference TRBV7-9 and TRBJ2-1): DTGVSQNPRHKITKRGQNVTFRCDPISEHNRLYWYRQTLGQGPEFLTYFQNEAQLEKSRLLSDRFSAERPKGSFSTLEIQRTEQGDSAMYLCASSLLGGHEQFFGPGTRLTVL.

Ten or more counts support this clonotype. The gene calls are TRBV29-1 and TRBJ2-7; either TRBD1 or TRBD2 may fit D (6 bases each). Trimming removed 2 bases from V and 2 bases from J, with 13 bases in between. This CDR3 contains 14 residues. Per the germline V gene, CDR1 is SQVTM and CDR2 is ANQGSEA. As DNA, the CDR3 is TGCAGCGTTGAACGGCCGGGGGCCCCCTACGAGCAGTACTTC. Translation gives CSVERPGAPYEQYF.

This clonotype was observed a handful of times. This chain connects TRBV7-2 to TRBJ2-7; D uncertain. The CDR3 consists of 13 residues. Germline lookup yields CDR1 SGHTA and CDR2 FQGNSA. The ends were cut back, 5 bases at V and 1 base at J, with 9 bases in the middle. CDR3 sequence (DNA): TGTGCCAGCAGCATCGGACGGTCCTACGAGCAGTACTTC. This translates into CASSIGRSYEQYF.

This clonotype was counted ten times or more. Here the CDR3 DNA reads TGCGCCAGCAGCTACCAAGCGGGGCCGAGTTACAATGAGCAGTTCTTC. Its translation: CASSYQAGPSYNEQFF. The chain joins TRBV5-1 to TRBJ2-1; TRBD2 matches at 7 bases. Germline CDR1 reads SGHRS; CDR2 reads YFSETQ. CDR3 length equals 16 residues. V was pared by 3 bases and J by 4 bases, with 10 bases of the junction left unmatched.

This clonotype appeared once. V is TRBV29-1 and J is TRBJ2-3, with D maybe TRBD2 (6 bases). Germline lookup yields CDR1 SQVTM and CDR2 ANQGSEA. CDR3 length equals 17 residues. The V gene lost 3 bases and the J gene lost 0 bases, with 19 bases spanning the gap. CDR3 loop: CSVEGDRGAPSTDTQYF. CDR3 coding DNA: TGCAGCGTTGAGGGGGACCGCGGGGCCCCTAGCACAGATACGCAGTATTTT.

On this clonotype itself: A much bigger clone sits one base away, suggesting this may be a read error. The rearrangement links TRBV29-1 to TRBJ1-1; TRBD1 matches 8 bases. Per germline, CDR1 SQVTM and CDR2 ANQGSEA. CDR3 length: 15 amino acids. CDR3 region: CSVEDSGQGGTEPFF. CDR3 bases: TGCAGCGTTGAAGACTCAGGACAGGGAGGCACTGAACCTTTCTTT.

The table lists this clonotype with a few counts. The V and J genes are TRBV20-1 and TRBJ2-5; D call uncertain. The CDR3 has 15 residues. From germline, CDR1 is DFQATT and CDR2 SNEGSKA (reference sequence). V dropped 0 bases and J dropped 2 bases, with 13 bases sitting between them. The CDR3 protein is CSARDLVRRQETQYF. DNA for the CDR3: TGCAGTGCTAGAGATCTCGTACGAAGACAAGAGACCCAGTACTTC.

The table lists this clonotype with many counts. The chain is built from TRBV30 and TRBJ1-1; D is possibly TRBD1 (6 bases). Germline V gene sequence: CDR1 GTSNPN, CDR2 SVGIG (reference sequence). The V end was cut by 5 bases, the J end by 1 base, with 17 bases between. The CDR3 runs to 15 residues. Here the CDR3 DNA reads TGTGCCTGGGGGGGCTATGGTACACGGAACACTGAAGCTTTCTTT. Residues: CAWGGYGTRNTEAFF.

The chain couples TRBV15 to TRBJ1-2; D remains ambiguous. Per the germline V gene, CDR1 is LNHNV and CDR2 is YYDKDF (reference sequence). The CDR3 is made up of 15 amino acids. Between the trimmed V and J ends, which lost 5 bases and 5 bases, there was a span of 18 bases. The DNA for the CDR3 is TGTGCCACCAGCCCTACGCCCTATTCGACTTATGGCTACACCTTC. Its translation: CATSPTPYSTYGYTF.

This clonotype came up a few times. The chain couples TRBV20-1 to TRBJ2-1; 9 bases match TRBD1. Germline V gene sequence: CDR1 DFQATT, CDR2 SNEGSKA (reference sequence). The CDR3 length is 17 residues. With 7 bases clipped from V and 8 bases from J, the junction kept 21 bases outside the gene matches. CDR3: CSVTPGTGTYGWDEQFF. CDR3 nucleotides: TGCAGTGTAACACCCGGGACAGGGACCTATGGATGGGATGAGCAGTTCTTC.

As regards this clonotype: Given a much more abundant clone one base away, this may be a read error. The rearrangement links TRBV20-1 to TRBJ1-1; unclear D gene. This CDR3 comprises 13 residues. V lost 1 base, J lost 3 bases, and 9 bases lay in between. The germline V gene has CDR1 DFQATT and CDR2 SNEGSKA (reference sequence). Written as DNA, the CDR3 is TGCAGTGCTAGAGCTCCCACCTACACTGAAGCTTTCTTT. Its translation is CSARAPTYTEAFF.

This clonotype was seen a few times. The genes are TRBV3-1 and TRBJ2-1; 9 bases map to TRBD2. V shed 0 bases and J 3 bases; nucleotides not matched to a gene: 9. Per germline, CDR1 LGHDT and CDR2 YNNKEL (reference sequence). The CDR3 length is 18 residues. Here the CDR3 DNA reads TGTGCCAGCAGCCAAGATAGATTAGCGGGAGCCCTCTACAATGAGCAGTTCTTC. Protein sequence: CASSQDRLAGALYNEQFF.